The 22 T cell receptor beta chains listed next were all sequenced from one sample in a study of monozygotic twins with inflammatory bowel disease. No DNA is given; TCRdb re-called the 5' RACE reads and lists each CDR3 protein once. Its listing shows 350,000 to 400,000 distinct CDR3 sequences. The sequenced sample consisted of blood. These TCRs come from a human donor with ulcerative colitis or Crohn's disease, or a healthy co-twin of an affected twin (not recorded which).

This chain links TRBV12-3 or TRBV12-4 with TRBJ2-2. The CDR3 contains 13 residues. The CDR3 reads CASSPWVTGELFF.

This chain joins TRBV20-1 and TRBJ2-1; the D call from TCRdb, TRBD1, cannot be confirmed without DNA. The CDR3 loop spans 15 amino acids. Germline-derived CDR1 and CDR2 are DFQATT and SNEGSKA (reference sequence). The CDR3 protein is CSARDRVAGGNEQFF.

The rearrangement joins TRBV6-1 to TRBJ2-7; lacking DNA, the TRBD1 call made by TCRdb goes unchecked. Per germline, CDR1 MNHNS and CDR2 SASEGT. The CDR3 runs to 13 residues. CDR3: CASRPGQAYEQYF.

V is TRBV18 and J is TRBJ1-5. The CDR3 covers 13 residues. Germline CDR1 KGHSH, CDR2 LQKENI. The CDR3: CASRTAGNQPQHF.

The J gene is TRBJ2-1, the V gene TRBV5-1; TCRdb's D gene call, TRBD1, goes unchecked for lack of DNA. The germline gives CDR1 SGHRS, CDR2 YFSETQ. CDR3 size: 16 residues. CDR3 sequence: CASSLEHGTGVHEQFF.

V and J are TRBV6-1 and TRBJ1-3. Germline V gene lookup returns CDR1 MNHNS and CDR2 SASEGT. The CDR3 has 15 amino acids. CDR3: CASSGNRASGNTIYF.

CDR3 protein: CASSVARVHEQYF. The genes are TRBV2 and TRBJ2-7; TCRdb selects TRBD2, and the lack of DNA leaves this call unchecked. CDR3 size: 13 residues. Germline values: CDR1 SNHLY, CDR2 FYNNEI.

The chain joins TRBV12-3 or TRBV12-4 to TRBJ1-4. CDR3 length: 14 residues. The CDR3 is CASSLGVSYEKLFF.

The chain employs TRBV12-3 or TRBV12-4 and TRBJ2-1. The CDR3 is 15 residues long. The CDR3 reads CASSPGGLPYNEQFF.

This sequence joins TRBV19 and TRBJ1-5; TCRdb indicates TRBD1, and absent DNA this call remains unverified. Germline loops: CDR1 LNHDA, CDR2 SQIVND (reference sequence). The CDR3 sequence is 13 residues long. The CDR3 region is CASSATVTQPQHF.

The CDR3 loop is CSYRTGNLGTEAFF. The chain uses TRBV29-1 and TRBJ1-1; TCRdb reports TRBD1, a call that lacks DNA to check it against. This CDR3 is 14 amino acids long. Germline CDR1 SQVTM, CDR2 ANQGSEA.

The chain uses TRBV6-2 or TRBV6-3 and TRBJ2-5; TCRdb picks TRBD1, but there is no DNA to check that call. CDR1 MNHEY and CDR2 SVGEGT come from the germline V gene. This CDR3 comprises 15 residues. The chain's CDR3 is CASSYWAGTQETQYF.

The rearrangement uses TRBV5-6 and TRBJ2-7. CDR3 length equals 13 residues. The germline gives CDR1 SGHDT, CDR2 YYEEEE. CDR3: CASSPRLTYEQYF.

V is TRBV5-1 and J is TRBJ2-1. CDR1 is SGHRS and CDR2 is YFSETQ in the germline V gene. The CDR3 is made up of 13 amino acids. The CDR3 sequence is CASSFAADNEQFF.

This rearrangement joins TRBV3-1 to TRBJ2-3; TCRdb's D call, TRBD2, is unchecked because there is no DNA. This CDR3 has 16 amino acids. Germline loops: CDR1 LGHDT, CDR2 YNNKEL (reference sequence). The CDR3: CASTHRGQAATDTQYF.

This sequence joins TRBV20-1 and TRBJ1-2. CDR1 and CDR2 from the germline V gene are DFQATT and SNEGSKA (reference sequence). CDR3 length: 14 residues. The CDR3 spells CSARDPLGRGGYTF.

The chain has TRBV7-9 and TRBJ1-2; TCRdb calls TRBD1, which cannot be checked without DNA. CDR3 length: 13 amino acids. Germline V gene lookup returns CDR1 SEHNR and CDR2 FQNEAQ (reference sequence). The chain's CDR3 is CASRRTEGDGYTF. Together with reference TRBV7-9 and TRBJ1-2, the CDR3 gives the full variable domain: DTGVSQNPRHKITKRGQNVTFRCDPISEHNRLYWYRQTLGQGPEFLTYFQNEAQLEKSRLLSDRFSAERPKGSFSTLEIQRTEQGDSAMYLCASRRTEGDGYTFGSGTRLTVV.

The CDR3 protein is CSAITGGGNTESFF. This chain joins TRBV20-1 and TRBJ1-1; absent DNA, TCRdb's TRBD1 call cannot be checked. Looked up from germline, CDR1 is DFQATT and CDR2 is SNEGSKA (reference sequence). The CDR3 contains 14 residues.

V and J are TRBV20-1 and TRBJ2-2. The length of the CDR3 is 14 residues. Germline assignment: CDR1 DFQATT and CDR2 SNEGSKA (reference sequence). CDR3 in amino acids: CSARLRQNTGELFF.

The CDR3 reads CASSPSGELFF. V usage is TRBV7-9 and J usage is TRBJ2-2. The CDR3 has 11 amino acids. Germline CDR1 reads SEHNR; CDR2 reads FQNEAQ (reference sequence).

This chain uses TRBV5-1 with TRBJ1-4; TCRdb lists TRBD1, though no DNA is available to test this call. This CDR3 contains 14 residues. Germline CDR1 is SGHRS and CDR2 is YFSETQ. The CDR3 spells CASRPDSTNEKLFF.

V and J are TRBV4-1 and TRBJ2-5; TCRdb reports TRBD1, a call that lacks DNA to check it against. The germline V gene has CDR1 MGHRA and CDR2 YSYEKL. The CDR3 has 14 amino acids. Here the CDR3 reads CASSQDPGIETQYF.